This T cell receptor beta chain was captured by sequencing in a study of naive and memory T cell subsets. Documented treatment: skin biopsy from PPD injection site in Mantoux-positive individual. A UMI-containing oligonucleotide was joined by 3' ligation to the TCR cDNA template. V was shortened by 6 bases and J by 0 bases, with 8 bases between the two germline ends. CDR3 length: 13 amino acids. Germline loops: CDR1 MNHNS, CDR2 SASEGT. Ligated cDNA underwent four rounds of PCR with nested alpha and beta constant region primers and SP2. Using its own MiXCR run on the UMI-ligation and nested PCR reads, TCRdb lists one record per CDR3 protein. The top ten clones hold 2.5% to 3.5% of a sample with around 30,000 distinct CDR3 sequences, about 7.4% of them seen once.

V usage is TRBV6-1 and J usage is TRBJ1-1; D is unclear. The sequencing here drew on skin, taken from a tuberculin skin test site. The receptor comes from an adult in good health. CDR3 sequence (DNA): TGTGCCAGCAGCGGAGGTGTGAACACTGAAGCTTTCTTT. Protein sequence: CASSGGVNTEAFF.